The 8 T cell receptor beta chains in this list originate from one sample, sequenced in a study of T cells in Graves' hyperthyroidism and ophthalmopathy. Authors of the study amplified TCR beta CDR3 regions from RNA transcripts. The HTBI primer set served for first-round RT-PCR of the TCR CDR3. TCRdb fed the multiplex PCR reads into MiXCR, producing one record per CDR3 protein. The sample contains approximately 150,000 distinct CDR3 sequences, around 8.9% of which appear only once. The sequenced sample consisted of blood. The receptors come from a woman aged 18 to 35 with Graves' hyperthyroidism that later progressed to Graves' ophthalmopathy.

This clonotype was detected many times. This sequence joins TRBV13 and TRBJ2-2; the D gene is possibly TRBD2 (5 bases). The CDR3 loop spans 15 amino acids. The ends were cut back, 3 bases at V and 3 bases at J, with 11 bases in the middle. The germline gives CDR1 PRHDT, CDR2 FYEKMQ (reference sequence). Written as DNA, the CDR3 is TGTGCCAGCAGCTTCAGTGTTAGCGACACCGGGGAGCTGTTTTTT. Translation gives CASSFSVSDTGELFF.

In its sample, this clonotype was seen many times. DNA of the CDR3: TGTGCCAGCAGTTACGGACTAGCGGGATCTGATGAGCAGTTCTTC. Translated: CASSYGLAGSDEQFF. The rearrangement joins TRBV6-2 or TRBV6-3 to TRBJ2-1; TRBD2 agrees at 12 bases. This CDR3 is built from 15 residues. CDR1 is MNHEY and CDR2 is SVGEGT in the germline V gene. The J segment lost 8 bases and the V segment lost 2 bases, leaving 4 bases of the junction unmatched.

The table lists this clonotype with a few counts. The rearrangement joins TRBV19 to TRBJ2-3; 10 nucleotides match TRBD2. The CDR3 is 19 residues long. Germline CDR1 reads LNHDA; CDR2 reads SQIVND (reference sequence). V lost 3 bases and J lost 0; bases outside the gene matches: 12. The CDR3 reads CASSMQVGTSATSTDTQYF. CDR3 nucleotide sequence: TGTGCCAGTAGTATGCAGGTGGGGACTAGCGCGACAAGCACAGATACGCAGTATTTT. Variable domain in full (rest from reference TRBV19 and TRBJ2-3): DGGITQSPKYLFRKEGQNVTLSCEQNLNHDAMYWYRQDPGQGLRLIYYSQIVNDFQKGDIAEGYSVSREKKESFPLTVTSAQKNPTAFYLCASSMQVGTSATSTDTQYFGPGTRLTVL.

At least ten counts were recorded for this clonotype. V and J are TRBV30 and TRBJ2-1; D is tentatively TRBD1 or TRBD2 (5 bases each). This CDR3 contains 15 residues. Germline assignment: CDR1 GTSNPN and CDR2 SVGIG (reference sequence). V was pared by 0 bases and J by 5 bases, with 14 bases between. The CDR3 protein is CAWSVGARPNNEQFF. CDR3 sequence (DNA): TGTGCCTGGAGTGTCGGGGCCAGGCCGAACAATGAGCAGTTCTTC.

This clonotype was detected many times. The rearrangement uses TRBV18 and TRBJ1-1, with D hard to call. Trimming cost V 1 base and J 1 base, with 7 bases left between them. In germline, CDR1 is KGHSH, CDR2 LQKENI. The CDR3 loop spans 14 amino acids. DNA of the CDR3: TGTGCCAGCTCACCACATCCAGGGAACACTGAAGCTTTCTTT. It codes for CASSPHPGNTEAFF. Drawing the rest from reference TRBV18 and TRBJ1-1, the complete variable domain is NAGVMQNPRHLVRRRGQEARLRCSPMKGHSHVYWYRQLPEEGLKFMVYLQKENIIDESGMPKERFSAEFPKEGPSILRIQQVVRGDSAAYFCASSPHPGNTEAFFGQGTRLTVV.

This clonotype was seen repeatedly, ten times or more. The chain links TRBV2 to TRBJ1-2; no clear D. CDR1 is SNHLY and CDR2 is FYNNEI in the germline V gene. V was shortened by 3 bases and J by 13 bases, with 12 bases between the two germline ends. This CDR3 has 11 residues. This chain's CDR3 is CASSDAPRPTF. CDR3 sequence (DNA): TGTGCCAGCAGTGATGCGCCCCGCCCCACCTTC.

This clonotype has a count of ten or more. The V gene is TRBV6-1, the J gene TRBJ1-2; D is ambiguous. In germline, CDR1 is MNHNS, CDR2 SASEGT. The ends were cut back, 6 bases at V and 6 bases at J, with 32 bases in the middle. This CDR3 contains 19 residues. CDR3 nucleotides: TGTGCCAGCAGCCGAGTAGGTGGCAACTATAAGGGCGGGGTAGATGGCTACACCTTC. As protein: CASSRVGGNYKGGVDGYTF.

This clonotype was counted between two and nine times. The chain links TRBV5-1 to TRBJ1-1, with a weak D call TRBD1 (6 bases). This CDR3 has 19 amino acids. Trimming pared 1 base from V and 0 bases from J, leaving 22 bases between. Germline loops: CDR1 SGHRS, CDR2 YFSETQ. The CDR3 protein is CASSLWGAWGPGMNTEAFF. The CDR3 DNA reads as TGCGCCAGCAGCTTGTGGGGTGCTTGGGGGCCGGGGATGAACACTGAAGCTTTCTTT.